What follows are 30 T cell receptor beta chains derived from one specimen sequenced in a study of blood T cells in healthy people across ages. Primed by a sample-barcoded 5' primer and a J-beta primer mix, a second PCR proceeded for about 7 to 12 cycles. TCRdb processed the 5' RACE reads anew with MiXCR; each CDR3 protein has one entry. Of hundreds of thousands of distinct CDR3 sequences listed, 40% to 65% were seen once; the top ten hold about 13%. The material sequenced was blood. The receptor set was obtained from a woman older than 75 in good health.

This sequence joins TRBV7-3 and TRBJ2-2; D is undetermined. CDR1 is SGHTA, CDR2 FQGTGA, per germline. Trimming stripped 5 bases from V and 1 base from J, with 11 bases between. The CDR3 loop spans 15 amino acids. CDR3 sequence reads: CASSPSAGNTGELFF. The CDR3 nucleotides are TGTGCCAGCAGCCCCTCCGCTGGGAACACCGGGGAGCTGTTTTTT.

The chain's CDR3 is CARDRGISGYTF. DNA for the CDR3: TGTGCCCGTGACAGGGGAATCTCTGGCTACACCTTC. The V gene is TRBV30, the J gene TRBJ1-2, with TRBD1 matching 8 bases. V was clipped by 8 bases and J by 7 bases; unmatched bases: 9. The length of the CDR3 is 12 residues. CDR1 and CDR2 (germline): GTSNPN, SVGIG (reference sequence). The whole variable domain, filled in from reference TRBV30 and TRBJ1-2, reads SQTIHQWPATLVQPVGSPLSLECTVEGTSNPNLYWYRQAAGRGLQLLFYSVGIGQISSEVPQNLSASRPQDRQFILSSKKLLLSDSGFYLCARDRGISGYTFGSGTRLTVV.

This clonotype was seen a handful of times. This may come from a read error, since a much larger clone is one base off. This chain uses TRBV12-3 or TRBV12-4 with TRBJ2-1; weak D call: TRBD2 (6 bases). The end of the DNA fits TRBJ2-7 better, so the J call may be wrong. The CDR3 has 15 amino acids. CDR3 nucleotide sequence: TGTGCCAGCAACCCGAGCGGGCACTCCTACAATGAGCAGTACTTC. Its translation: CASNPSGHSYNEQYF.

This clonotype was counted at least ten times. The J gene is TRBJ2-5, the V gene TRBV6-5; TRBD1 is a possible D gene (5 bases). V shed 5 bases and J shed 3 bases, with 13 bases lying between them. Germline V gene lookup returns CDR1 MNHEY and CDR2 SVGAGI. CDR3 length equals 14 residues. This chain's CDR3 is CASSPRPGKETQYF. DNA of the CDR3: TGTGCCAGCAGTCCTCGGCCAGGGAAAGAGACCCAGTACTTC.

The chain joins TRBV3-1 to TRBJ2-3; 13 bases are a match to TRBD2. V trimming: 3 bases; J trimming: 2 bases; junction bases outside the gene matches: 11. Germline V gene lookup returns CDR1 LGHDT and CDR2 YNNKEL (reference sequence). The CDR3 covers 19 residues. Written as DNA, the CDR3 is TGTGCCAGCAGCCACTACTCCGGGACTAGCGGGGAGTTCACAGATACGCAGTATTTT. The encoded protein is CASSHYSGTSGEFTDTQYF.

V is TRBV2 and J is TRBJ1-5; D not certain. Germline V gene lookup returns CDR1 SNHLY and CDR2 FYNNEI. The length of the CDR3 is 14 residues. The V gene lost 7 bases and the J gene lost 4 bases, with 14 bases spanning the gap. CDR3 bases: TGTGCCAGCACCCGAATTGGGGAAAATCAGCCCCAGCATTTT. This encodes CASTRIGENQPQHF.

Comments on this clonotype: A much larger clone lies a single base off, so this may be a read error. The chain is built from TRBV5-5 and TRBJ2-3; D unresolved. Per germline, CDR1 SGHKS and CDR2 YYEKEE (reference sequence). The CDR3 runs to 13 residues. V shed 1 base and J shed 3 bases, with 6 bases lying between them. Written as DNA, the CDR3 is TGTGCCAGCAGCTTGCGGAGAACAGATACGCAGTATTTT. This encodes CASSLRRTDTQYF.

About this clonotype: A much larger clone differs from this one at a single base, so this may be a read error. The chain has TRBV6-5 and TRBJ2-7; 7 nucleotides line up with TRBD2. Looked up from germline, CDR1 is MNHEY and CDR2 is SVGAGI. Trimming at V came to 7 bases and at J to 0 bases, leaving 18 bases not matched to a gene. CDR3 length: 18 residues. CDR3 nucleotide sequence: TGTGCCAGCAAGTTAGGGAGGGGTAAAGCACCAAACTCCTACGAGCAGTACTTC. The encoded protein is CASKLGRGKAPNSYEQYF.

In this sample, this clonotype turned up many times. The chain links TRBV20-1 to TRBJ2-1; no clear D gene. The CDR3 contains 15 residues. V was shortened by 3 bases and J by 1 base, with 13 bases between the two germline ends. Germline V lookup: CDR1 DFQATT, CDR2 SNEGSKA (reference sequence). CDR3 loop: CSASRSSISYNEQFF. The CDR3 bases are TGCAGTGCTAGTAGGAGTTCCATTTCCTACAATGAGCAGTTCTTC.

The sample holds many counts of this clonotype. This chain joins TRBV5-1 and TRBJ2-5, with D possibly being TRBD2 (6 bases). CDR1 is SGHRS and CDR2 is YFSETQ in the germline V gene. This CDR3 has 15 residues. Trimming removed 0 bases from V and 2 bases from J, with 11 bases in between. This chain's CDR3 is CASSLVPGTQETQYF. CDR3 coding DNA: TGCGCCAGCAGCTTGGTCCCCGGGACTCAAGAGACCCAGTACTTC.

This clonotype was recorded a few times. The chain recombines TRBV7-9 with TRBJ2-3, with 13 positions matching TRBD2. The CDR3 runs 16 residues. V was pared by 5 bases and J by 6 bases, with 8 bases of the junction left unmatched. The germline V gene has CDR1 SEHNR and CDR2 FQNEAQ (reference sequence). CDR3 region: CASSPGTSGAGDTQYF. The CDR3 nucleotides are TGTGCCAGCAGCCCCGGGACTAGCGGGGCTGGGGATACGCAGTATTTT.

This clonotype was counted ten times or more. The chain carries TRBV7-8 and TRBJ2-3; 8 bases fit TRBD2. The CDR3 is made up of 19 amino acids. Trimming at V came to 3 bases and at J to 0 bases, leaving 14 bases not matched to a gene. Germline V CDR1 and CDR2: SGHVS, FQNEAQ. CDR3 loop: CASSFWGPAGASSTDTQYF. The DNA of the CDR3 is TGTGCCAGCAGCTTCTGGGGACCAGCGGGAGCCAGTAGCACAGATACGCAGTATTTT.

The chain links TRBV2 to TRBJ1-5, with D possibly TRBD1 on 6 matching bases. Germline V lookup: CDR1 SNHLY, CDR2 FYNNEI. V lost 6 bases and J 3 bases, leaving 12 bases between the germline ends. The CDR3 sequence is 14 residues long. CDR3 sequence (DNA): TGTGCCAGCAGAGATACAGGGAACAATCAGCCCCAGCATTTT. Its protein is CASRDTGNNQPQHF.

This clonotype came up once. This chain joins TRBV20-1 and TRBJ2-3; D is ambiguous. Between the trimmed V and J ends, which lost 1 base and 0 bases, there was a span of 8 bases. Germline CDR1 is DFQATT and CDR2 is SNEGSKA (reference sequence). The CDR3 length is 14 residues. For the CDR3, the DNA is TGCAGTGCTAGAGGGGCCAGTAGCACAGATACGCAGTATTTT. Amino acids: CSARGASSTDTQYF.

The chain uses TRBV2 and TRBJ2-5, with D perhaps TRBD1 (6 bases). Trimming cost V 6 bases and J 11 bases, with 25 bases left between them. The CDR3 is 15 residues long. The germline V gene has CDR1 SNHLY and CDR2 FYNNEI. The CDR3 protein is CASRAQGVIGNEQYF. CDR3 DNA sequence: TGTGCCAGCAGAGCACAGGGAGTTATAGGCAATGAGCAGTACTTC.

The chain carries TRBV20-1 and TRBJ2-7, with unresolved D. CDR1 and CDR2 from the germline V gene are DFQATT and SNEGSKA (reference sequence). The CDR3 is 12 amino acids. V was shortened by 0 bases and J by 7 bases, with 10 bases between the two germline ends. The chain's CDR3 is CSARDWMAEQYF. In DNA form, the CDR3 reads TGCAGTGCTAGAGATTGGATGGCGGAGCAGTACTTC.

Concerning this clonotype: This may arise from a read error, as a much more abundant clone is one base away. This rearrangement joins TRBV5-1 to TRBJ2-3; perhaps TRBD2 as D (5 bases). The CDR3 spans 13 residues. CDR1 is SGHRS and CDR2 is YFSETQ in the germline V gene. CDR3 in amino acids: CANSSFGGDTQYF. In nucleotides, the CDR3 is TGCGCCAACAGCTCCTTCGGAGGAGATACGCAGTATTTT.

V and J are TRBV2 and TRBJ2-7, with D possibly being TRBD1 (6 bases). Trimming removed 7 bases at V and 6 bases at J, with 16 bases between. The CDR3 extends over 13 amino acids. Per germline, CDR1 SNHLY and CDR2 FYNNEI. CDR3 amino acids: CASNRRQGSEQYF. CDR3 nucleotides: TGTGCCAGCAACCGCCGGCAGGGGTCCGAGCAGTACTTC.

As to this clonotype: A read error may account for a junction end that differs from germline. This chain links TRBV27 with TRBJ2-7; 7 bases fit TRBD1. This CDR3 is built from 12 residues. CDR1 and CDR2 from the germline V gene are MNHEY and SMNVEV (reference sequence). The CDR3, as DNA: TGTGCCAACAGTGACAGGGTCCTGGAGCAGTACTTC. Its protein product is CANSDRVLEQYF.

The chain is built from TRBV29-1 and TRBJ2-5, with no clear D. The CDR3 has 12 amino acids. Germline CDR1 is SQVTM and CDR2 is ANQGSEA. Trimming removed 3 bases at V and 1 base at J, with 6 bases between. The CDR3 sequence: CSVDSSQETQYF. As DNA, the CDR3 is TGCAGCGTTGATTCCAGCCAAGAGACCCAGTACTTC.

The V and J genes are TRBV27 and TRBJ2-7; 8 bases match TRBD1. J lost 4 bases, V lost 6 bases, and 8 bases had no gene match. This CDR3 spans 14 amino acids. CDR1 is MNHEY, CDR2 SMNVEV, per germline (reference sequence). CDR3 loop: CASRETGVGYEQYF. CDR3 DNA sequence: TGTGCCAGCAGGGAGACAGGGGTTGGTTACGAGCAGTACTTC.

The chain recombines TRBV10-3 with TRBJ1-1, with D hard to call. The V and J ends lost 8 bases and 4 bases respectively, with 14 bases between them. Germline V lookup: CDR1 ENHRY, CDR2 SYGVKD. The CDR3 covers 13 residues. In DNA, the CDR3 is TGTGCCATCGGGCCGGAGGTCGGCACTGAAGCTTTCTTT. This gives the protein CAIGPEVGTEAFF.

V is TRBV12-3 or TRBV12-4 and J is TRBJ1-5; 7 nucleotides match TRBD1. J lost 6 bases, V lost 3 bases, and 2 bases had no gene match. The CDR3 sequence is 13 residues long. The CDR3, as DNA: TGTGCCAGCAGTTTCTACAGGGGTCAGCCCCAGCATTTT. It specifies CASSFYRGQPQHF.

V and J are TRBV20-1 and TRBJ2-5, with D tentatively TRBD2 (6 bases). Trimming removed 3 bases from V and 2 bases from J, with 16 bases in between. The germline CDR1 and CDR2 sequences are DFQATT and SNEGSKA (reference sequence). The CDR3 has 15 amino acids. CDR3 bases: TGCAGTGCTAGGGGCCAGCCGGGAGTACAAGAGACCCAGTACTTC. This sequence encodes CSARGQPGVQETQYF.

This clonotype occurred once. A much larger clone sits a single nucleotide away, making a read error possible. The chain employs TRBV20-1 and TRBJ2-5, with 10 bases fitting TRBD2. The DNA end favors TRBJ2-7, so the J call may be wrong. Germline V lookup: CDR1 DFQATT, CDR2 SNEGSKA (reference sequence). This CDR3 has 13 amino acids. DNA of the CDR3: TGCAGTGCTAGGTGGCTAGCGGGAGCCGAGCAGTACTTC. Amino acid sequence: CSARWLAGAEQYF.

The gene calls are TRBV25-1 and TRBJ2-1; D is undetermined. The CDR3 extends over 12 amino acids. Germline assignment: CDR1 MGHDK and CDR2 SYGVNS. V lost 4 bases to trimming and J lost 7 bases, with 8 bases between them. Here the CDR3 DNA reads TGTGCCAGCAGTGGCTTAAGGAATGAGCAGTTCTTC. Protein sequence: CASSGLRNEQFF.

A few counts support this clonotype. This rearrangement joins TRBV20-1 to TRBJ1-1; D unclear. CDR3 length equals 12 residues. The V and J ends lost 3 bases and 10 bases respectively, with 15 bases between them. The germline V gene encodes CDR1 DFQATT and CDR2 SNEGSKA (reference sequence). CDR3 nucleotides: TGCAGTGCTAGTCCCGGGCCCAAGAGAGCTTTCTTT. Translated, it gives CSASPGPKRAFF.

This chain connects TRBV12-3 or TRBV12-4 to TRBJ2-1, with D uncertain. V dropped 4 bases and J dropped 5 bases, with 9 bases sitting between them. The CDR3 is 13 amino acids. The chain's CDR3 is CASSSGNHNEQFF. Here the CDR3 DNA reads TGTGCCAGCAGTTCTGGAAACCACAATGAGCAGTTCTTC.

The CDR3 sequence is CASSFVTEAFF. CDR3 nucleotides: TGTGCCAGCAGCTTCGTCACTGAAGCTTTCTTT. This chain links TRBV11-2 with TRBJ1-1; D is undetermined. The germline V and J ends were trimmed by 3 bases and 4 bases, with 3 bases remaining between them. The CDR3 extends over 11 amino acids. Germline V CDR1 and CDR2: SGHAT, FQNNGV.

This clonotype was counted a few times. As DNA, the CDR3 is TGTGCCGGTCGGACGGGAAATCAGCCCCAGCATTTT. Translation: CAGRTGNQPQHF. The chain uses TRBV7-9 and TRBJ1-5; the D is unclear. The CDR3 sequence is 12 residues long. CDR1 is SEHNR, CDR2 FQNEAQ, per germline (reference sequence). Trimming removed 11 bases at V and 4 bases at J, with 12 bases between.